This T cell receptor beta chain was recovered during a study of T-cell memory formation after mild COVID-19. Study in general: Clusters were largely donor specific. The study's findings and limits: A balance of CD4 and CD8 characterized clones contracting day 15 to 85, whereas later expanders leaned CD4+. In pre-infection memory, a portion of responding clones appeared, which suggested that cross-reactive memory joined.

The CDR3 is made up of 15 amino acids. V dropped 5 bases and J dropped 4 bases, with 18 bases sitting between them. As for this clonotype: The antigen is not known.

Constant-segment-primed 5'RACE gave TCR alpha and TCR beta cDNA libraries with sample barcodes and UMIs. TCRdb recomputed calls from the 5' RACE reads with MiXCR, one row per CDR3 protein. This table has hundreds of thousands of distinct CDR3 sequences, about 19% appearing once. Sequencing was carried out using PBMCs or a T cell subset sorted from them (not recorded which). The receptor was isolated from an adult woman who had mild COVID-19 (a few samples of this study predate the infection). Cell type and time point are not known. The chain combines TRBV12-3 or TRBV12-4 with TRBJ2-7; perhaps TRBD1 as D (5 bases). This CDR3 reads CASSDLRARIYEQYF. Here the CDR3 DNA reads TGTGCCAGCAGTGACCTCAGGGCAAGGATTTACGAGCAGTACTTC.